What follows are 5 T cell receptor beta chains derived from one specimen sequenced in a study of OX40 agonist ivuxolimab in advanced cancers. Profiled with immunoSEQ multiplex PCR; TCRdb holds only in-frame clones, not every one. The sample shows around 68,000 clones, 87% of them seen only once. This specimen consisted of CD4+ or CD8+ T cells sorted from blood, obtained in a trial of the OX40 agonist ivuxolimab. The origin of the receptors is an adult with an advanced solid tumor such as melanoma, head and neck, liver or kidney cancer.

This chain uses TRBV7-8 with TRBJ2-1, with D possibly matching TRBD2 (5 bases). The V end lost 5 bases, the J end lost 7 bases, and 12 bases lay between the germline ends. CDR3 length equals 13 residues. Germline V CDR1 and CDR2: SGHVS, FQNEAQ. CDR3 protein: CASSPLEENEQFF. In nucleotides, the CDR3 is TGTGCCAGCAGCCCCTTGGAGGAAAATGAGCAGTTCTTC.

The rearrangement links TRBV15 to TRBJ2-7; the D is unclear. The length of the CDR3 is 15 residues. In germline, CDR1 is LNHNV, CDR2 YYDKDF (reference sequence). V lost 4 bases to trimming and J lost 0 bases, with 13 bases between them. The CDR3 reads CATSKRTESSYEQYF. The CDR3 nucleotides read TGTGCCACCAGCAAAAGGACGGAAAGCTCCTACGAGCAGTACTTC. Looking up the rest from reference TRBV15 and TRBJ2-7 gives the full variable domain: DAMVIQNPRYQVTQFGKPVTLSCSQTLNHNVMYWYQQKSSQAPKLLFHYYDKDFNNEADTPDNFQSRRPNTSFCFLDIRSPGLGDTAMYLCATSKRTESSYEQYFGPGTRLTVT.

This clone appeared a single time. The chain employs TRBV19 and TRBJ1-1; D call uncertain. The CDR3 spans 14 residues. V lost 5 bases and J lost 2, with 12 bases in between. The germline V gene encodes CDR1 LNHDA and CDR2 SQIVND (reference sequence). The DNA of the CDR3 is TGTGCCAGTAGTGGCCCGAAAGGAAACACTGAAGCTTTCTTT. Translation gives CASSGPKGNTEAFF.

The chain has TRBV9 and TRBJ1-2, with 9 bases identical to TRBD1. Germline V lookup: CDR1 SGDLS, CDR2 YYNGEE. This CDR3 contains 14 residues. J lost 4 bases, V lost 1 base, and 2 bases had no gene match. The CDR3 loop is CASSVTTGGYGYTF. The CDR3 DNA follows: TGTGCCAGCAGCGTAACGACAGGGGGCTATGGCTACACCTTC.

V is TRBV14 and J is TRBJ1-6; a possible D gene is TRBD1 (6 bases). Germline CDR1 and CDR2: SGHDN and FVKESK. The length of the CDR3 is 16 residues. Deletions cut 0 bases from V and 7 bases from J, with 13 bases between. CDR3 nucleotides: TGTGCCAGCAGCCAAGAGTCCAGGGGACTAAATTCACCCCTCCACTTT. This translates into CASSQESRGLNSPLHF. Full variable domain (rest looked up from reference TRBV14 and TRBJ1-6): EAGVTQFPSHSVIEKGQTVTLRCDPISGHDNLYWYRRVMGKEIKFLLHFVKESKQDESGMPNNRFLAERTGGTYSTLKVQPAELEDSGVYFCASSQESRGLNSPLHFGNGTRLTVT.